This T cell receptor beta chain was sequenced in a study of identical twins. TCRdb processed the 5' RACE reads anew with MiXCR; each CDR3 protein has one entry. The sample has 1.5 million to 2 million distinct CDR3 sequences; about 30% are singletons. The source of this sequence is a newborn girl in good health. Sequencing used cord blood.

The CDR3 region has the DNA TGCAGTGCTAGAGATCGGGGGACTAATTCACCCCTCCACTTT. Protein product: CSARDRGTNSPLHF. The chain is built from TRBV20-1 and TRBJ1-6; D may be TRBD1 (5 bases). CDR1 is DFQATT, CDR2 SNEGSKA, per germline (reference sequence). V was cut by 0 bases and J by 6 bases, with 9 bases left in between. The CDR3 extends over 14 amino acids.